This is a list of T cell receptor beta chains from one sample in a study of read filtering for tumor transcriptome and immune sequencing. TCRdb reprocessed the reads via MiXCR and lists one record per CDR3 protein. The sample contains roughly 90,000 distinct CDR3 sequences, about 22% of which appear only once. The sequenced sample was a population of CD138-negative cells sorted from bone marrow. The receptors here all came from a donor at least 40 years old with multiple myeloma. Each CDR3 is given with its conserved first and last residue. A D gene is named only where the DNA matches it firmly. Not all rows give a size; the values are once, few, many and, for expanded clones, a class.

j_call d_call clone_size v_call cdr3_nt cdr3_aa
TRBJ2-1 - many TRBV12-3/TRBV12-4 TGTGCCAGCGAGTTCGGCCCGGGAAATGAGCAGTTCTTC CASEFGPGNEQFF
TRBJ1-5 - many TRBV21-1 TGTGCCAGCAGCCCACGGAAGGGGGATAGCAATCAGCCCCAGCATTTT CASSPRKGDSNQPQHF
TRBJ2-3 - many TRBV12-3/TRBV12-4 TGTGCCAGCAGTTTAAAAGTGGGGGCAAGCGCAGATACGCAGTATTTT CASSLKVGASADTQYF
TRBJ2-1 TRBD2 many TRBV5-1 TGCGCCAGCAGCTTGGCCCCTAGCGGGGGGAATGAGCAGTTCTTC CASSLAPSGGNEQFF
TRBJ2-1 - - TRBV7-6 TGTGCCAGCAGCGGGGCCGTGCAGTTCTTC CASSGAVQFF
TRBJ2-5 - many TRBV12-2 TGTGCAAGTCGCTTAGAAAGGCTAAGGCTGGAGACCCAGTACTTC CASRLERLRLETQYF
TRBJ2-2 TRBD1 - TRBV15 TGTGCCACCAGCAGGGAAGGACAGGTAAACACCGGGGAGCTGCTTTTT CATSREGQVNTGELLF
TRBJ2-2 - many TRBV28 - CASSSSGANTGELFF
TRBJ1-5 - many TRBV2 TGTGCCAGCAGTAACAGGGTTGGCAATCAGCCCCAGCATTTT CASSNRVGNQPQHF
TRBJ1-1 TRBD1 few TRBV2 TGTGCCAGCAGTGGCCGTTTTACAGGGGACACTGAAGCTTTCTTT CASSGRFTGDTEAFF
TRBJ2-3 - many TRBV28 TGTGCCAGCGGTACAGGGATTAGCACAGATACGCAGTATTTT CASGTGISTDTQYF
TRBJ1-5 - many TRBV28 TGTGCCAGCAGGCTACCTGGGCAGTACCTCGATCAGCCCCAGCATTTT CASRLPGQYLDQPQHF
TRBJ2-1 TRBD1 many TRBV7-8 TGTGCCAGCAGCTTTATGGACAGGGCGAGGAATGAGCAGTTCTTC CASSFMDRARNEQFF
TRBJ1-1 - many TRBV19 TGTGCCAGTAGTCGACTGGGCGACTTCCTTGAAGCTTTCTTT CASSRLGDFLEAFF
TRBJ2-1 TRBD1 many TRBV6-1 TGTGCCAGCAGTGTGGGACAGGGGGAAACAGCCTACAATGAGCAGTTCTTC CASSVGQGETAYNEQFF
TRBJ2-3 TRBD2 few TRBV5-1 TGCGCCAGCAGCTTTCGACTAGCGGGGGATACGCAGTATTTT CASSFRLAGDTQYF
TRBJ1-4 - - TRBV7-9 TGTGCCAGCAGCTCAGGGGCACAGCTTAATGAAAAACTGTTTTTT CASSSGAQLNEKLFF
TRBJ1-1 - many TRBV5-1 TGCGCCAGCAGCTTGGGATCAGAAATGAACACTGAAGCTTTCTTT CASSLGSEMNTEAFF
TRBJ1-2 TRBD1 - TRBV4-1 TGCGCCAGCAGCCAAGGTCCGGGACAGGGGGACTACTATGGCTACACCTTC CASSQGPGQGDYYGYTF
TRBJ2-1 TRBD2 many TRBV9 TGTGCCAGCAGCTCAAGCGGGGGGTTGCCCAATGAGCAGTTCTTC CASSSSGGLPNEQFF
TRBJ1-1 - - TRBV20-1 TGCAGTACCACCTTTGGAGGGCCGGATGAAGCTTTCTTT CSTTFGGPDEAFF
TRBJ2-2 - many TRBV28 TGTGCCAGCAGTTGGTGGGACACCGGGGAGCTGTTTTTT CASSWWDTGELFF
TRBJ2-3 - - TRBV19 TGTGCCAGTACCCAACTTGGGGATACGCAGTATTTT CASTQLGDTQYF
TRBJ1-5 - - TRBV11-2 TGTGCCAGCAGCGCCACGGAAGCGCAGGGAGTACAGCCCCAGCATTTT CASSATEAQGVQPQHF
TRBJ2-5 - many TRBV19 TGTGCCAGTAACCGGGACCAAGAGACCCAGTACTTC CASNRDQETQYF
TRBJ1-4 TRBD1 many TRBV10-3 TGTGCCATCAGTTCCGGGACAGGGGATGAAAAACTGTTTTTT CAISSGTGDEKLFF
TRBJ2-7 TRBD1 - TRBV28 TGTGCCAGCGGGACAGGGGGCCACGAGCAGTACTTC CASGTGGHEQYF
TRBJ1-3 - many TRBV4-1 TGCGCCAGCAGCCAGCCTGGACTGTCGAGCTCTGGAAACACCATATATTTT CASSQPGLSSSGNTIYF
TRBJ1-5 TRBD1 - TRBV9 TGTGCCAGCAGCTCGGGACAGGGAGACCAGCCCCAGCATTTT CASSSGQGDQPQHF
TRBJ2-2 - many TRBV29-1 TGCAGCGTTGAGGGTCCCAACACCGGGGAGCTGTTTTTT CSVEGPNTGELFF
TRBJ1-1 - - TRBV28 TGTGCCAGCACATCTATCAGGTCGGACCCCCCTTTAAAGATGAACACTGAAGCTTTCTTT CASTSIRSDPPLKMNTEAFF
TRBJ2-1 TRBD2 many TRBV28 TGTGCCAGCAGTTTTGGCGGGGGGGCCGATACGCTACATGAGCAGTTCTTC CASSFGGGADTLHEQFF
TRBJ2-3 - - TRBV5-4 TGTGCCAGCAGCTTGGGGACTTGCAGAGGCACAGATACGCAGTATTTT CASSLGTCRGTDTQYF
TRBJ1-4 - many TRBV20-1 TGCAGTGCTAGAGGGCAGCCTAATGAAAAACTGTTTTTT CSARGQPNEKLFF
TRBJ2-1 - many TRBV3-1 TGTGCCAGCAGCAGAGACTGGCTTGAGCAGTTCTTC CASSRDWLEQFF
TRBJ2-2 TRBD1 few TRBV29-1 TGCAGCACCCGACAGGGGAACACCGGGGAGCTGTTTTTT CSTRQGNTGELFF
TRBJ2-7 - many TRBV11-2 TGTGCCAGCAGCTACGACATGAGCTACGAGCAGTACTTC CASSYDMSYEQYF
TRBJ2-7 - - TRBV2 TGTGCCAGCAGTGAGTTTCCTTCGGGGGAGCAGTACTTC CASSEFPSGEQYF
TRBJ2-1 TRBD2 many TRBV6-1 TGTGCCAGCAGGTTACTAGCGAACCCCTACAATGAGCAGTTCTTC CASRLLANPYNEQFF
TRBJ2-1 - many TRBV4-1 TGCGCCAGCAGCCAAGTCGGGCAGTTCCGCGAGCAGTTCTTC CASSQVGQFREQFF
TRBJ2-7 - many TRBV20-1 TGCAGTACTAGGGCTAGCTCCTACGAGCAGTACTTC CSTRASSYEQYF
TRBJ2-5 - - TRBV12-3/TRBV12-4 TGTGCCAGCAGGTCGGAACAGAGGCAGGGTCAAGAGACCCAGTACTTC CASRSEQRQGQETQYF
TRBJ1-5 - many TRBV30 TGTGCCGTTACCCAGGGGCCGGATCAGCCCCAGCATTTT CAVTQGPDQPQHF
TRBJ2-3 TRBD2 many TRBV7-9 TGTGCCAGTGGACTAGCGGGGGCCAGCACAGATACGCAGTATTTT CASGLAGASTDTQYF
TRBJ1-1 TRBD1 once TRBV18 TGTGCCAGCTCTCCCCAAGCACAGGGGGCTTCTGAAGCTCTCTTT CASSPQAQGASEALF
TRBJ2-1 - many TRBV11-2 TGTGCCAGCAGCTTATCCCGGGGGTTCGATGAGCAGTTCTTC CASSLSRGFDEQFF
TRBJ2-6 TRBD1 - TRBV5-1 TGCGCCAGCAGCTTACTACCGGGGACAGTCCACTCTGGGGCCAACGTCCTGACTTTC CASSLLPGTVHSGANVLTF
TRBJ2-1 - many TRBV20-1 TGCAGTGCTAGAGCCTACAGTTCCTACAATGAGCAGTTCTTC CSARAYSSYNEQFF
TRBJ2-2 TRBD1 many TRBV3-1 TGTGCCAGCAGCCAAGCGACAAGGGGGCCCTCTTCGGAGCTGTTTTTT CASSQATRGPSSELFF
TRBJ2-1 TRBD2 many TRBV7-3 TGTGCCAGCAGCTTAAGTGCGGGGGGCGCCTACAATGAGCAGTTCTTC CASSLSAGGAYNEQFF
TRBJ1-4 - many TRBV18 TGTGCCAGCTCATTACAGACAAATGAAAAACTGTTTTTT CASSLQTNEKLFF
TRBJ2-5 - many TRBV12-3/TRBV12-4 TGTGCCAGCTCGTCCCGGGACCAAGAGACCCAGTACTTC CASSSRDQETQYF
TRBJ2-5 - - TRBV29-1 TGCAGCGTTGATAAGCAGGGGCAAGAGACCCAGTACTTC CSVDKQGQETQYF
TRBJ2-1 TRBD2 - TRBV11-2 TGTGCCAGCAGCTTAGATAAAGCGGGGGGGGCCAATGAGCAGTTCTTC CASSLDKAGGANEQFF
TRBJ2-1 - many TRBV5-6 TGTGCCAGCAGCTTGTTGGGGGGAAGCTCCTACAATGAGCAGTTCTTC CASSLLGGSSYNEQFF
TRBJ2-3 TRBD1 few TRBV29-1 TGCAGCGCTACCGGGACAGGGACCCTTAGCACAGATACGCAGTATTTT CSATGTGTLSTDTQYF
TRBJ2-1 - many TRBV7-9 TGTGCCAGCAGCTCCCAGGGGAATGAGCAGTTCTTC CASSSQGNEQFF
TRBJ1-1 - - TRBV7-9 TGTGCCAGCAGCATTAATCAGGGGAACACTGAAGCTTTCTTT CASSINQGNTEAFF
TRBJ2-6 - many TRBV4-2 TGTGCCAGCAGCCGGGGTCTTAGGGGGACCTCTGGGGCCAACGTCCTGACTTTC CASSRGLRGTSGANVLTF